The clone carrying this T cell receptor beta chain was seen repeatedly, ten times or more. TCRdb ran MiXCR on the reads and lists one entry per CDR3 protein. Of approximately 490,000 distinct CDR3 sequences detected, approximately 10% appear once; the ten largest clones hold 10% to 13%. These data come from a study of T cell repertoires in cytomegalovirus infection. There are 13 residues in the CDR3. Unmatched junction bases numbered 0, after V lost 3 bases and J lost 2 bases. From germline, CDR1 is SQVTM and CDR2 ANQGSEA. The V call is TRBV29-1, the J call TRBJ1-3; 8 positions match TRBD1. The origin of this receptor is a human donor in good health (CMV status not recorded). Some clones in this sample may be carry-over from other donors' samples. Sequenced: PBMCs. CDR3 sequence reads: CSVEGQAGNTIYF. Written as DNA, the CDR3 is TGCAGCGTTGAGGGACAGGCTGGAAACACCATATATTTT. Drawing the rest from reference TRBV29-1 and TRBJ1-3, the complete variable domain is SAVISQKPSRDICQRGTSLTIQCQVDSQVTMMFWYRQQPGQSLTLIATANQGSEATYESGFVIDKFPISRPNLTFSTLTVSNMSPEDSSIYLCSVEGQAGNTIYFGEGSWLTVV.